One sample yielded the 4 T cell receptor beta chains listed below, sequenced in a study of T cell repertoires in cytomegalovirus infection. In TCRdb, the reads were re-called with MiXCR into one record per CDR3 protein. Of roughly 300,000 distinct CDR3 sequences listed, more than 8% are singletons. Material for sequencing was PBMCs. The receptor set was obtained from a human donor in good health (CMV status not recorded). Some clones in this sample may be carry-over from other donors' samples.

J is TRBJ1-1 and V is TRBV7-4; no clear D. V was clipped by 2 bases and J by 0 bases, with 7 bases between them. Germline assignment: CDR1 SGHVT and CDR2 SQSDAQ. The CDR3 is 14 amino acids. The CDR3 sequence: CASSLWEMNTEAFF. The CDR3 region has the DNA TGTGCCAGCAGCTTATGGGAGATGAACACTGAAGCTTTCTTT.

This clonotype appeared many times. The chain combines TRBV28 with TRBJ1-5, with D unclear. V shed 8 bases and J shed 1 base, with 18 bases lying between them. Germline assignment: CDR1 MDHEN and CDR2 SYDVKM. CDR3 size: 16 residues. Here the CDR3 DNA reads TGTGCCAGCTGGGGAGGAGGAACGAGGAGCAATCAGCCCCAGCATTTT. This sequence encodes CASWGGGTRSNQPQHF.

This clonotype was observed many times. CDR3 sequence: CASSVVWQGINQPQHF. The CDR3 DNA sequence: TGTGCCAGCAGTGTGGTTTGGCAGGGGATCAATCAGCCCCAGCATTTT. J is TRBJ1-5 and V is TRBV27; perhaps TRBD1 as D (6 bases). Germline values: CDR1 MNHEY, CDR2 SMNVEV (reference sequence). The CDR3 spans 16 residues. V shed 5 bases and J shed 3 bases, with 17 bases lying between them.

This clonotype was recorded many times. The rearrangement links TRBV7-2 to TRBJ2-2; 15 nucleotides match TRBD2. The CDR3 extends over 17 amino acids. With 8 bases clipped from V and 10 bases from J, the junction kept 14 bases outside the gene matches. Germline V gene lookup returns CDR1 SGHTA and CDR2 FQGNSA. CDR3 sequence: CASGDIGLAGGPVELFF. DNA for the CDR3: TGTGCCAGCGGAGACATAGGACTAGCGGGAGGGCCCGTGGAGCTGTTTTTT.